This T cell receptor (beta chain) was recovered during a study of shared clonotypes between healthy human individuals. Study at large: Participating donors consisted of a couple of women and three men aged 18 to 49. Every donor yielded three CD4 naive, three CD4 memory, two CD8 naive and one CD8 memory plate.

Trimming removed 5 bases from V and 5 bases from J; junction bases left unmatched: 11. From germline, CDR1 is SEHNR and CDR2 FQNEAQ (reference sequence). The CDR3 loop spans 16 amino acids. The study, taken as a whole, reports: What rarefaction showed was incomplete sorted-subset sequencing despite large depth.

Terminally differentiated effector memory CD45RA+ cells were left out of the naive CD8 fraction, which was CD45RO-negative and positively selected for CCR7. The table lists this clone with a count of one. The antigen is not known. Sequencing was performed with immunoSEQ multiplex PCR; in TCRdb, only in-frame clones are kept and a portion is missing. The sample contains nearly 2 million clones, about 95% of which appear only once. Material for sequencing was naive CD8+ T cells sorted from blood. This TCR was recovered from a man in his late teens or twenties in good health. This chain links TRBV7-9 with TRBJ2-5, with 10 bases lining up with TRBD1. CDR3 amino acids: CASSPAPTGGRETQYF. CDR3 sequence (DNA): TGTGCCAGCAGCCCAGCCCCGACAGGGGGCCGGGAGACCCAGTACTTC.